The source of this T cell receptor (beta chain) is a study of shared clonotypes between healthy human individuals (dated by TCRdb to about 2020). Background on the whole study: A couple of women and a few men aged 18 to 49 years were included in the cohort. For each donor, three plates each were used for CD4 naive and CD4 memory, two plates were used for CD8 naive, and one plate was used for CD8 memory. Blood TCR repertoires of about 5 healthy adults were deeply sequenced to estimate repertoire size and the extent of clonotype sharing between individuals. To increase sequencing depth and limit assay-specific biases, different laboratories used diverse techniques to prepare libraries and sequence TCR repertoires. Between about 0.85 and 10 billion PBMCs per donor were obtained by leukapheresis. Broader findings and caveats from the paper: Rarefaction of sorted-subset datasets indicated incomplete sequencing despite the large sequencing depth. Sampling was restricted to blood, and TCR repertoires in tissue are likely to differ from TCR repertoires in blood. Because the study included only a small number of donors, the genetic and exposure-history diversity represented was limited. Compared with non-shared clonotypes, the clonotypes found in all four sorted-subset donors had higher generation probabilities. When several donors were compared, the shared fraction of clonotypes was 5% to 6.5% for naive CD4, 3.5% to 4% for naive CD8, more than 2% for memory CD4, and roughly 0.43% for memory CD8. Based on pairwise subsampling, the degree of clonotype sharing among donors was expected to be affected by sequencing depth. Naive subsets generally had larger estimated clonotype richness than memory subsets did.

The donors were healthy, HIV-negative adults with no recently reported acute infections or vaccinations. Every donor was a Caucasian adult residing in Nashville, Tennessee, USA. CD4+ T cells were enriched through magnetic negative selection, after which naive cells were positively selected on CD45RA and the remaining negative fraction served as the memory subset. Blood was obtained by leukapheresis, after which PBMCs were separated by Ficoll-Histopaque density gradient centrifugation and cryopreserved in liquid nitrogen vapor phase. Purity and quantity of every magnetically sorted T cell population were checked by analytical flow cytometry. Genomic DNA was isolated from every sorted fraction and measured by UV absorbance on a Nanodrop 2000c. Using the deep immunoSEQ assay, TCR CDR3 regions were amplified from genomic DNA by multiplex PCR. Extracted genomic DNA from each cell subset was spread evenly across all wells of several immunoSEQ 96-well plates, with each plate serving as a replicate. Each replicate PCR for sorted subsets received around 200 ng genomic DNA, equal to about 30,000 T cell genomes. The purified libraries were quantified using a Qubit 3.0 fluorometer, sized with a Bioanalyzer 2100, and then quantified again using the KAPA Library Quantification kit. Every immunoSEQ 96-well plate was sequenced on a separate single-read 150-cycle Illumina NextSeq 550 flow cell. Concerning the study's data processing: Because only junctional sequences without quality scores were contained in the immunoSEQ output, filtering matching that applied to full-length reads could not be performed. To assign V/J genes and CDR3, sequences were annotated using PyIR, a Python wrapper for IgBLAST v1.9, with IMGT germline references. Any read was removed if the V/J assignment was weak (E-value above 1e-6), the CDR3 was missing, or the read contained stop codons, out-of-frame junctions, or ambiguous translated residues. V3J clonotypes were defined as sequences sharing an identical inferred V gene, J gene, and CDR3 amino acid sequence. Percentage overlap between repertoires was computed as shared unique clonotypes divided by the size of the smaller repertoire. Richness of each repertoire was evaluated using RTK rarefaction, the Chao1 estimator, and Recon v2.1 estimates of unobserved clonotypes. Generation probabilities were computed with OLGA for all TCRbeta clonotypes obtained by the gDNA method from several donors. TCRdb took this table from immuneACCESS and kept in-frame rearrangements with V and J called. Such tables lack part of the clones; where checked against another copy, unresolved V genes explain under half of the gap, and the rest is unexplained. V, J and clone size are taken as reported in that table, and D and trimming were inferred from the DNA itself. The sample table shows 950,000 to 1,300,000 clones, and more than 65% are seen once. The ten biggest clones cover roughly 1.5% of the sample.

Counted from cysteine to phenylalanine, this CDR3 has 16 amino acids. Only the CDR3 DNA is retained, 48 bases long and in frame from the first base. CDR1 SGHVS and CDR2 FQNEAQ are derived from the germline V gene. V has 8 bases trimmed and J has 6 bases trimmed; junction bases matching no gene number 11. As concerns this clone: Its recognized antigen is unknown. The sample holds no much larger clone one base away, and base qualities are not on file.

The receptor was isolated from a man aged 18 to 35 in good health. Here the chain combines TRBV7-8 and TRBJ2-2, with 11 bases aligning to TRBD2. The source material was memory CD4+ T cells sorted from blood. The cell subset or site tag for this specimen amounts to: CD45RA-negative fraction. The bases are TGTGCCAGCGGCCCTGTAGCGGGGGGGCTATCCGGGGAGCTGTTTTTT. The encoded protein is CASGPVAGGLSGELFF.